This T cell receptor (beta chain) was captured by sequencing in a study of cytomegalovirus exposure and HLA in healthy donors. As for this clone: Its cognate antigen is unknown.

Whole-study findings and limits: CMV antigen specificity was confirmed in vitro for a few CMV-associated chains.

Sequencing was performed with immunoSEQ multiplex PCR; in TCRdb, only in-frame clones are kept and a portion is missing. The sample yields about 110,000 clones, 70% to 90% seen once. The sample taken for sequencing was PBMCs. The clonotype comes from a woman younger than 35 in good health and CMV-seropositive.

As DNA, the CDR3 is TGTGCCAGTAGAGAGACAGGGGCGAAAGGCTACACCTTC. Protein: CASRETGAKGYTF. The V and J genes are TRBV19 and TRBJ1-2; 8 bases are a match to TRBD1. Unmatched junction bases numbered 8, after V lost 6 bases and J lost 8 bases. This CDR3 region has 13 residues. Germline assignment: CDR1 LNHDA and CDR2 SQIVND (reference sequence).